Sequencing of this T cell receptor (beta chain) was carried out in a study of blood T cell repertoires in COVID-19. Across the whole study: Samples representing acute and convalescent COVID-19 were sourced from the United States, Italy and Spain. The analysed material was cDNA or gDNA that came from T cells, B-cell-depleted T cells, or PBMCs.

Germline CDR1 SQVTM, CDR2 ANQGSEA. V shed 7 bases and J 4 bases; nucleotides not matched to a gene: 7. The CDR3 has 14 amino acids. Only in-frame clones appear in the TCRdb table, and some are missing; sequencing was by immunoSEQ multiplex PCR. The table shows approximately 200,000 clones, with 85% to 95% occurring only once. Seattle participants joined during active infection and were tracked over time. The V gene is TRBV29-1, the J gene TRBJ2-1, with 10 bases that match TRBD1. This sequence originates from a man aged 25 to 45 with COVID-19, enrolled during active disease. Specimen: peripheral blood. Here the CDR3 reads CSGDGTGAYNEQFF. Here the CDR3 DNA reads TGCAGCGGGGACGGGACAGGGGCGTACAATGAGCAGTTCTTC.